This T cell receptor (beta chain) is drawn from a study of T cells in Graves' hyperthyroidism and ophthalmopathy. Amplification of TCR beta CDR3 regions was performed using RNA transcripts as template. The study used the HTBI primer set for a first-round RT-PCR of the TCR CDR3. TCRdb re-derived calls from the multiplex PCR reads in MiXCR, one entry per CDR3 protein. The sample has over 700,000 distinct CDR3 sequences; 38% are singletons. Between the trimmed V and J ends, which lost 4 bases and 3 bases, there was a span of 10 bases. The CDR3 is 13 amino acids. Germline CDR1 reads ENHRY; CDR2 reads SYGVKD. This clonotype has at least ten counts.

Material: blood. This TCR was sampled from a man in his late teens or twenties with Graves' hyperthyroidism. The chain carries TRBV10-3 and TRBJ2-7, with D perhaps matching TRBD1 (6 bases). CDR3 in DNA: TGTGCCATCAGTGGGGGGCTCGACTACGAGCAGTACTTC. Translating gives CAISGGLDYEQYF.